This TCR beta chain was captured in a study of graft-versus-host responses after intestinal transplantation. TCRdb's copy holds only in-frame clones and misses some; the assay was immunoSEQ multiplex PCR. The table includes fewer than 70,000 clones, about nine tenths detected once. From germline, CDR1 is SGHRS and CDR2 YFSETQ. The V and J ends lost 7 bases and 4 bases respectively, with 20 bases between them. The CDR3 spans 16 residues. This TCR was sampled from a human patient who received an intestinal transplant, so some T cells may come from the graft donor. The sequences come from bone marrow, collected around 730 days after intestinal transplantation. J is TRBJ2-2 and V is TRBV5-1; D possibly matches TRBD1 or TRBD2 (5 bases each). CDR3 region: CASRSGQTLTTGELFF. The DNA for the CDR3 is TGCGCCAGCCGGTCGGGGCAGACCCTCACCACCGGGGAGCTGTTTTTT.